The entry below describes one TCR beta chain. This sample is drawn from a study of shared clonotypes between healthy human individuals. Germline V gene lookup returns CDR1 GTSNPN and CDR2 SVGIG (reference sequence). After removal of 8 bases from V and 0 bases from J, the junction contained 5 bases not matched to a gene. This CDR3 is built from 14 residues. Method: immunoSEQ multiplex PCR; TCRdb's copy keeps in-frame clones and lacks some. The table includes approximately 2.4 million clones, more than 90% detected once. J is TRBJ1-1 and V is TRBV30, with TRBD1 matching 11 bases. The receptor comes from a man younger than 35 in good health. The sequencing input was naive CD4+ T cells sorted from blood. Noted subset: CD45RA+ positively selected. The CDR3 region has the DNA TGTGCCACAGGGACAGGGGGGTTGAACACTGAAGCTTTCTTT. This translates into CATGTGGLNTEAFF. The whole variable domain, remainder taken from reference TRBV30 and TRBJ1-1, is SQTIHQWPATLVQPVGSPLSLECTVEGTSNPNLYWYRQAAGRGLQLLFYSVGIGQISSEVPQNLSASRPQDRQFILSSKKLLLSDSGFYLCATGTGGLNTEAFFGQGTRLTVV.